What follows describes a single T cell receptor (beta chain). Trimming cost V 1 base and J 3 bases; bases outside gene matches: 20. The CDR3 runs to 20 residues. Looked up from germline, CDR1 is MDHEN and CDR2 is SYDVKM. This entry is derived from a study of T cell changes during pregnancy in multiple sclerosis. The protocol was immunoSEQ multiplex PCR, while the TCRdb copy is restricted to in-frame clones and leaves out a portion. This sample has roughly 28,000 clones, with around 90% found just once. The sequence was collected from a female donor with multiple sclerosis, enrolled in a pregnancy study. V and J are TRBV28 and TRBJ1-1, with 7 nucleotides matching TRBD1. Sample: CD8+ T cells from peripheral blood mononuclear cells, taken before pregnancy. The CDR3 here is CASSLYVGDPGRGTYTEAFF. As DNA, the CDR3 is TGTGCCAGCAGTTTATACGTGGGGGACCCGGGCAGGGGGACGTACACTGAAGCTTTCTTT.